This TCR beta chain was sequenced during a study of blood T cell repertoires in COVID-19. About the study: COVID-19 samples from acute and convalescent phases originated in the United States, Italy and Spain. PBMCs, B-cell-depleted T cells, or T cells provided the cDNA or gDNA that made up the material.

In the source study's methods: Reference gene primers were amplified, and this amplification served to estimate nucleated cell counts. The method was immunoSEQ multiplex PCR; TCRdb's version includes in-frame clones alone and lacks a portion of them. V, J and clone size were drawn from that table, and D and trimming were deduced from the DNA. The sample carries about 170,000 clones, 85% recorded once. Sample: peripheral blood. This TCR came from a human donor with acute or convalescent COVID-19. The donor label of this sample is uncertain.

CDR3 in DNA: TGTGCCAGCTCACCTGAACAGGGACAGCCCCAGCATTTT. It is translated as CASSPEQGQPQHF. The rearrangement links TRBV18 to TRBJ1-5; D might be TRBD1 (6 bases). There are 13 residues in the CDR3. The ends were cut back, 3 bases at V and 7 bases at J, with 10 bases in the middle. Germline lookup yields CDR1 KGHSH and CDR2 LQKENI.